The entry below gives a single TCR beta chain sequence along with its context. What it recognizes is unknown. The authors ran the assay at deep level. TCRdb's table, derived via immunoSEQ multiplex PCR, lists solely in-frame clones and lacks some. The sample consists of about 2.4 million clones, more than 85% of them appearing once. The data stem from a study of shared clonotypes between healthy human individuals. Study findings and constraints: Despite large depth, sorted-subset datasets appeared incompletely sequenced. An anticipated effect of sequencing depth on clonotype sharing among donors was recognized. Compared with memory subsets, naive subsets generally had larger estimated richness.

This CDR3 spans 15 amino acids. V gave up 2 bases and J gave up 2 bases, with 13 bases separating them. CDR1 and CDR2 from the germline V gene are MGHRA and YSYEKL. Sequencing input: naive CD4+ T cells from PBMCs. Subset: CD45RA+ positively selected. This chain links TRBV4-1 with TRBJ2-7; possible D gene TRBD1, 5 bases. The sequence was collected from a man between 18 and 35 years old in good health. Some clones in this sample may be carry-over from other donors' samples. For the CDR3, the DNA is TGCGCCAGCAGCCAAAGACAGTCTTTTACCTACGAGCAGTACTTC. The encoded protein is CASSQRQSFTYEQYF.